Sequencing of this TCR beta chain was carried out in a study of low-dose radiotherapy and immunotherapy resistance in tumors. Across the study: A dose of 0.5 Gy per fraction was delivered to Cohort 1 every 2 weeks, for a total of 6.5 Gy. Both TCRalpha and TCRbeta chains were reverse transcribed with V-gene-specific primers.

PCR amplification of the TCRs was performed with Phusion for 20 PCR cycles, and it relied on a constant-region primer together with a V-primer adapter. TCRdb reanalysed the reads using MiXCR and keeps one entry per CDR3 protein. Among tens of thousands of distinct CDR3 sequences listed, over 9.5% were seen once. This clonotype was seen ten or more times. Time point defined: before trial treatment. Per the germline V gene, CDR1 is SGHVS and CDR2 is FQNEAQ. V was shortened by 5 bases and J by 4 bases, with 14 bases between the two germline ends. This CDR3 spans 15 amino acids. The chain recombines TRBV7-8 with TRBJ2-2; D is perhaps TRBD2 (5 bases). The sequencing here drew on PBMCs, taken before treatment. The TCR originated in a female donor with ovarian cancer. The DNA of the CDR3 is TGTGCCAGCAGCCGGGGATTCGTGACCACCGGGGAGCTGTTTTTT. This translates into CASSRGFVTTGELFF.